This passage covers 30 T cell receptor beta chains from one sample sequenced in a study of CD8 T cells in Susac syndrome. A quantity of about 0.45 to 1 ug RNA underwent reverse transcription using random hexamers. TCRdb analysed the immunoSEQ multiplex PCR reads with MiXCR anew, one entry per CDR3 protein. The sample includes about 100,000 distinct CDR3 sequences, approximately 95% seen only once; the top ten take less than 0.35%. Sequenced sample: CD8+ T cells from PBMCs. These receptors originate from a human donor with Susac syndrome.

V and J are TRBV7-9 and TRBJ2-4; D is unresolved. This CDR3 comprises 14 residues. Germline CDR1 reads SEHNR; CDR2 reads FQNEAQ (reference sequence). V was clipped by 4 bases and J by 4 bases, with 11 bases between them. The CDR3: CASSSPPEKNIQYF. CDR3 in DNA: TGTGCCAGCAGCTCACCCCCCGAGAAAAACATTCAGTACTTC.

The sample holds one count of this clonotype. The chain is built from TRBV12-3 or TRBV12-4 and TRBJ2-1; 10 bases are a match to TRBD2. The CDR3 spans 14 residues. J gave up 8 bases and V 3 bases, and 4 bases lay outside the gene matches. CDR3 region: CASSLLAGVDEQFF. Written as DNA, the CDR3 is TGTGCCAGCAGTTTGCTAGCGGGGGTGGATGAGCAGTTCTTC.

The CDR3 loop reads CSVAPGTSGRPSYEQYF. DNA of the CDR3: TGCAGCGTTGCACCCGGGACTAGCGGGAGGCCCTCCTACGAGCAGTACTTC. The V and J genes are TRBV29-1 and TRBJ2-7, with 15 bases aligning to TRBD2. Germline lookup yields CDR1 SQVTM and CDR2 ANQGSEA. V was clipped by 4 bases and J by 0 bases; unmatched bases: 7. The CDR3 has 17 amino acids.

CDR3 in DNA: TGCAGTGCTAGAGACTCGGAGAACACTGAAGCTTTCTTT. It encodes CSARDSENTEAFF. The chain has TRBV20-1 and TRBJ1-1, with unresolved D. V was trimmed by 0 bases and J by 1 base, leaving 6 bases between them. The CDR3 spans 13 residues. Germline assignment: CDR1 DFQATT and CDR2 SNEGSKA (reference sequence).

This chain connects TRBV6-1 to TRBJ2-7; no reliable D call. This CDR3 contains 15 residues. CDR1 is MNHNS, CDR2 SASEGT, per germline. V was shortened by 5 bases and J by 0 bases, with 14 bases between the two germline ends. This CDR3 is CASSIRQTSSYEQYF. The CDR3 DNA follows: TGTGCCAGCAGTATCCGACAAACGAGCTCCTACGAGCAGTACTTC.

The rearrangement uses TRBV12-3 or TRBV12-4 and TRBJ2-2; D unclear. V dropped 3 bases and J dropped 6 bases, with 5 bases sitting between them. CDR3 length equals 12 residues. CDR3 residues: CASSFVPGELFF. In DNA form, the CDR3 reads TGTGCCAGCAGTTTTGTCCCCGGGGAGCTGTTTTTT.

The rearrangement links TRBV7-9 to TRBJ2-3, with D possibly TRBD2 on 6 matching bases. This CDR3 is 16 amino acids long. Germline CDR1 and CDR2: SEHNR and FQNEAQ (reference sequence). The germline V and J ends were trimmed by 5 bases and 2 bases, with 17 bases remaining between them. CDR3: CASSLDREIITDTQYF. The CDR3 DNA reads as TGTGCCAGCAGCCTAGATCGGGAGATAATCACAGATACGCAGTATTTT. The variable domain in full, with the rest retrieved from reference TRBV7-9 and TRBJ2-3, is DTGVSQNPRHKITKRGQNVTFRCDPISEHNRLYWYRQTLGQGPEFLTYFQNEAQLEKSRLLSDRFSAERPKGSFSTLEIQRTEQGDSAMYLCASSLDREIITDTQYFGPGTRLTVL.

CDR3 in amino acids: CSVTDSLYQETQYF. CDR3 DNA: TGCAGCGTTACGGACAGCTTGTACCAAGAGACCCAGTACTTC. The V and J genes are TRBV29-1 and TRBJ2-5; D may be TRBD1 (6 bases). V lost 5 bases, J lost 0 bases, and 13 bases lay in between. Germline CDR1 reads SQVTM; CDR2 reads ANQGSEA. The CDR3 runs 14 residues. The entire variable domain, with the rest obtained from reference TRBV29-1 and TRBJ2-5, is as follows: SAVISQKPSRDICQRGTSLTIQCQVDSQVTMMFWYRQQPGQSLTLIATANQGSEATYESGFVIDKFPISRPNLTFSTLTVSNMSPEDSSIYLCSVTDSLYQETQYFGPGTRLLVL.

The V call is TRBV9, the J call TRBJ2-1; the D is unclear. Germline-derived CDR1 and CDR2 are SGDLS and YYNGEE. The CDR3 is 16 residues long. V lost 0 bases and J 0 bases, leaving 10 bases between the germline ends. CDR3 in amino acids: CASSVGATSSYNEQFF. The CDR3 region has the DNA TGTGCCAGCAGCGTAGGGGCTACCAGCTCCTACAATGAGCAGTTCTTC.

This chain links TRBV7-7 with TRBJ2-5; no reliable D call. Trimming shortened V by 5 bases and J by 5 bases, and 24 bases separated the two germline ends. Germline assignment: CDR1 SSHAT and CDR2 FNYEAQ (reference sequence). CDR3 length equals 17 residues. The CDR3 loop is CASSPSRDGYSGETQYF. The CDR3 DNA follows: TGTGCCAGCAGCCCGTCTAGGGATGGGTACTCCGGGGAGACCCAGTACTTC. Based on the CDR3 plus reference TRBV7-7 and TRBJ2-5, the full variable domain is GAGVSQSPRYKVTKRGQDVTLRCDPISSHATLYWYQQALGQGPEFLTYFNYEAQPDKSGLPSDRFSAERPEGSISTLTIQRTEQRDSAMYRCASSPSRDGYSGETQYFGPGTRLLVL.

V is TRBV20-1 and J is TRBJ2-1; 9 nucleotides line up with TRBD2. The ends lost 6 bases at V and 3 bases at J; junction bases unmatched: 6. This CDR3 region has 14 residues. Germline CDR1 reads DFQATT; CDR2 reads SNEGSKA (reference sequence). CDR3 sequence (DNA): TGCAGTGCCGATACTAGCGGGCACTACAATGAGCAGTTCTTC. Encoded protein: CSADTSGHYNEQFF.

The chain couples TRBV12-3 or TRBV12-4 to TRBJ1-2; TRBD1 is a possible D gene (5 bases). This CDR3 comprises 13 residues. V was pared by 5 bases and J by 6 bases, with 13 bases between. In DNA, the CDR3 is TGTGCCAGCAGTCTGGGGGGAGTTCATGGCTACACCTTC. It encodes CASSLGGVHGYTF.

Here the CDR3 reads CATSGTENTEAFF. The CDR3 region has the DNA TGTGCCACCAGCGGAACAGAGAACACTGAAGCTTTCTTT. The J gene is TRBJ1-1, the V gene TRBV15; D call uncertain. The germline V gene encodes CDR1 LNHNV and CDR2 YYDKDF (reference sequence). V was pared by 5 bases and J by 1 base, with 8 bases between. This CDR3 is 13 amino acids long.

The chain carries TRBV29-1 and TRBJ2-1; D not resolved. V was pared by 4 bases and J by 2 bases, with 12 bases between. This CDR3 spans 14 amino acids. Germline-derived CDR1 and CDR2 are SQVTM and ANQGSEA. CDR3 sequence (DNA): TGCAGCGTTGGGTATAGGGAACCCTACAATGAGCAGTTCTTC. Encoded protein: CSVGYREPYNEQFF.

The rearrangement links TRBV28 to TRBJ2-7, with TRBD2 matching over 10 bases. With 5 bases clipped from V and 6 bases from J, the junction kept 7 bases outside the gene matches. Germline CDR1 MDHEN, CDR2 SYDVKM. The CDR3 contains 14 residues. DNA for the CDR3: TGTGCCAGCAGTCCGAGGACTAGCGGCTTCGAGCAGTACTTC. The encoded protein is CASSPRTSGFEQYF.

V usage is TRBV5-6 and J usage is TRBJ2-1; TRBD1 might be the D (6 bases). The CDR3 extends over 16 amino acids. V gave up 6 bases and J gave up 0 bases, with 16 bases separating them. Germline values: CDR1 SGHDT, CDR2 YYEEEE. The CDR3 nucleotides are TGTGCCAGCACCTCCCCCTGGGACACCTCCTACAATGAGCAGTTCTTC. This encodes CASTSPWDTSYNEQFF.

The CDR3 loop is CSVEAGGGQPQHF. The CDR3 DNA follows: TGCAGCGTTGAAGCCGGGGGCGGGCAGCCCCAGCATTTT. This chain uses TRBV29-1 with TRBJ1-5; D perhaps matches TRBD1 (6 bases). The V end was cut by 1 base, the J end by 7 bases, with 11 bases between. There are 13 residues in the CDR3. Germline values: CDR1 SQVTM, CDR2 ANQGSEA. The full variable domain, with the rest looked up from reference TRBV29-1 and TRBJ1-5, is SAVISQKPSRDICQRGTSLTIQCQVDSQVTMMFWYRQQPGQSLTLIATANQGSEATYESGFVIDKFPISRPNLTFSTLTVSNMSPEDSSIYLCSVEAGGGQPQHFGDGTRLSIL.

The chain has TRBV7-9 and TRBJ2-7; D is unclear. Trimming removed 6 bases at V and 0 bases at J, with 9 bases between. The CDR3 runs to 13 residues. Germline-derived CDR1 and CDR2 are SEHNR and FQNEAQ (reference sequence). CDR3 residues: CASRGKSSYEQYF. The CDR3 DNA sequence: TGTGCCAGCAGAGGCAAAAGCTCCTACGAGCAGTACTTC.

V gene TRBV20-1 combines with J gene TRBJ2-3; D call uncertain. The CDR3 has 12 residues. V gave up 3 bases and J gave up 0 bases, with 4 bases separating them. Germline loops: CDR1 DFQATT, CDR2 SNEGSKA (reference sequence). The DNA of the CDR3 is TGCAGTGCTAGTCTGAGCACAGATACGCAGTATTTT. Protein sequence: CSASLSTDTQYF.

The chain combines TRBV29-1 with TRBJ2-1, with a possible D match to TRBD1 (6 bases). Germline V gene lookup returns CDR1 SQVTM and CDR2 ANQGSEA. Trimming shortened V by 1 base and J by 0 bases, and 7 bases separated the two germline ends. The CDR3 sequence is 14 residues long. The CDR3 DNA sequence: TGCAGCGTTGAAGGGACAGTCTCCTACAATGAGCAGTTCTTC. It translates to CSVEGTVSYNEQFF.

This chain uses TRBV5-4 with TRBJ2-3; D call uncertain. The length of the CDR3 is 12 residues. Germline CDR1 reads SGHNT; CDR2 reads YYREEE (reference sequence). Between the trimmed V and J ends, which lost 4 bases and 0 bases, there was a span of 3 bases. CDR3 sequence reads: CASSPSTDTQYF. In nucleotides, the CDR3 is TGTGCCAGCAGCCCTAGCACAGATACGCAGTATTTT.

The V gene is TRBV11-2, the J gene TRBJ2-1; no clear D gene. The CDR3 is made up of 12 amino acids. Trimming cost V 4 bases and J 9 bases, with 10 bases left between them. The V gene's germline CDR1 is SGHAT and CDR2 FQNNGV. The CDR3: CASSSGTGEQFF. CDR3 bases: TGTGCCAGCAGCTCCGGTACGGGTGAGCAGTTCTTC.

The chain has TRBV2 and TRBJ2-3; perhaps D is TRBD1 or TRBD2 (5 bases each). This CDR3 contains 13 residues. V lost 4 bases to trimming and J lost 5 bases, with 10 bases between them. Per germline, CDR1 SNHLY and CDR2 FYNNEI. CDR3 coding DNA: TGTGCCAGCAGTGCCGGGGCGGTAGATACGCAGTATTTT. Residues: CASSAGAVDTQYF.

The gene calls are TRBV5-6 and TRBJ2-7, with a weak D call TRBD2 (5 bases). The germline V gene has CDR1 SGHDT and CDR2 YYEEEE. The CDR3 sequence is 15 residues long. V shed 0 bases and J shed 5 bases, with 15 bases lying between them. The CDR3 reads CASSLEGGRGNEQYF. CDR3 nucleotides: TGTGCCAGCAGCTTGGAGGGTGGGAGAGGAAACGAGCAGTACTTC.

V usage is TRBV12-3 or TRBV12-4 and J usage is TRBJ1-5; the D is unclear. This CDR3 contains 12 residues. Deletions cut 2 bases from V and 7 bases from J, with 6 bases between. The CDR3 protein is CASSLYRQPQHF. The CDR3 DNA follows: TGTGCCAGCAGTTTATATCGACAGCCCCAGCATTTT.

The chain has TRBV20-1 and TRBJ2-1; perhaps TRBD1 as D (6 bases). The CDR3 is made up of 15 amino acids. Germline loops: CDR1 DFQATT, CDR2 SNEGSKA (reference sequence). V dropped 2 bases and J dropped 4 bases, with 15 bases sitting between them. CDR3 DNA: TGCAGTGCTAGACTTGGGACATGGCCTTACAATGAGCAGTTCTTC. This sequence encodes CSARLGTWPYNEQFF.

The rearrangement links TRBV25-1 to TRBJ1-3, with 7 bases aligning to TRBD1. The CDR3 loop spans 12 amino acids. Trimming removed 2 bases from V and 14 bases from J; junction bases left unmatched: 6. CDR1 and CDR2 from the germline V gene are MGHDK and SYGVNS. The CDR3 reads CASSERGQALYF. Here the CDR3 DNA reads TGTGCCAGCAGTGAAAGAGGACAGGCCCTATATTTT.

The chain couples TRBV20-1 to TRBJ2-2; D unresolved. Germline lookup yields CDR1 DFQATT and CDR2 SNEGSKA (reference sequence). Trimming took off 6 bases at V and 6 bases at J, with 14 bases between the two ends. This CDR3 has 13 residues. CDR3 loop: CSAKTNSPGELFF. CDR3 sequence (DNA): TGCAGTGCAAAGACCAATTCTCCCGGGGAGCTGTTTTTT.

This clonotype has more than one count but fewer than ten. The V call is TRBV5-4, the J call TRBJ2-7; D ambiguous. Germline V gene lookup returns CDR1 SGHNT and CDR2 YYREEE (reference sequence). Trimming cost V 0 bases and J 2 bases, with 9 bases left between them. This CDR3 contains 14 residues. The CDR3 bases are TGTGCCAGCAGCTTGGATGGCGGCCCCTACGAGCAGTACTTC. It encodes CASSLDGGPYEQYF.

The CDR3 loop is CSVTDRGQETQYF. CDR3 coding DNA: TGCAGCGTAACAGACAGGGGGCAGGAGACCCAGTACTTC. The V gene is TRBV29-1, the J gene TRBJ2-5; 10 bases line up with TRBD1. Germline assignment: CDR1 SQVTM and CDR2 ANQGSEA. The ends lost 6 bases at V and 5 bases at J; junction bases unmatched: 6. The length of the CDR3 is 13 residues.